This TCR beta chain was sequenced during a study of blood T cell repertoires in COVID-19. Trimming left V 2 bases short and J 8 bases short, with 14 bases between. Germline CDR1 reads GTSNPN; CDR2 reads SVGIG (reference sequence). There are 13 residues in the CDR3. Profiled with immunoSEQ multiplex PCR; TCRdb holds only in-frame clones, not every one. The profile shows around 470,000 clones, 85% to 90% of them singletons. This clone was counted between two and nine times. This receptor was identified in a man aged 18 to 29 with COVID-19, enrolled during active disease. The specimen sequenced was peripheral blood. This chain connects TRBV30 to TRBJ2-3; D remains unclear. The CDR3 DNA reads as TGTGCCTGGAGTTTACCCGCCCCCGGTACGCAGTATTTT. Its protein product is CAWSLPAPGTQYF. Filled out from reference TRBV30 and TRBJ2-3, the complete variable domain reads SQTIHQWPATLVQPVGSPLSLECTVEGTSNPNLYWYRQAAGRGLQLLFYSVGIGQISSEVPQNLSASRPQDRQFILSSKKLLLSDSGFYLCAWSLPAPGTQYFGPGTRLTVL.